Following are 10 T cell receptor beta chains from one sample sequenced in a study of CD8 T cells in Susac syndrome. The RNA, about 0.45 to 1 ug, was put through reverse transcription using random hexamers. TCRdb redid the calling of the immunoSEQ multiplex PCR reads with MiXCR, one entry per CDR3 protein. The sample has about 150,000 distinct CDR3 sequences; roughly 94% are singletons. The sequenced sample was CD8+ T cells from PBMCs. These receptor sequences come from a human donor with multiple sclerosis.

The V and J genes are TRBV15 and TRBJ1-2, with TRBD1 matching over 8 bases. Unmatched junction bases numbered 14, after V lost 5 bases and J lost 3 bases. Germline V gives CDR1 LNHNV, CDR2 YYDKDF (reference sequence). The CDR3 sequence is 17 residues long. CDR3 sequence (DNA): TGTGCCACCAGCCCACAAATAGGACAGGGTATCGACTATGGCTACACCTTC. Its protein is CATSPQIGQGIDYGYTF.

The chain uses TRBV12-3 or TRBV12-4 and TRBJ1-1, with D perhaps matching TRBD1 (5 bases). The CDR3 runs to 15 residues. The ends were cut back, 5 bases at V and 1 base at J, with 14 bases in the middle. The CDR3 is CASSAGSGQNTEAFF. The CDR3 bases are TGTGCCAGCAGTGCCGGCTCAGGACAGAACACTGAAGCTTTCTTT.

The genes are TRBV29-1 and TRBJ2-1; either TRBD1 or TRBD2 may supply D (5 bases each). In germline, CDR1 is SQVTM, CDR2 ANQGSEA. This CDR3 is built from 16 residues. The germline V and J ends were trimmed by 4 bases and 0 bases, with 16 bases remaining between them. The CDR3 DNA reads as TGCAGCGTTGGGGGGTGGGGCGGCGGCTCCTACAATGAGCAGTTCTTC. Protein: CSVGGWGGGSYNEQFF.

The V and J genes are TRBV9 and TRBJ1-6, with TRBD1 matching 9 bases. V lost 4 bases, J lost 1 base, and 6 bases stayed unmatched. Germline V gene sequence: CDR1 SGDLS, CDR2 YYNGEE. The CDR3 is made up of 17 amino acids. CDR3 amino acids: CASSPQGAGSYNSPLHF. The CDR3 DNA reads as TGTGCCAGCAGCCCACAGGGGGCTGGGTCCTATAATTCACCCCTCCACTTT.

Remarks on this clonotype: Mismatch with germline at one junction end may stem from a read error. The chain employs TRBV29-1 and TRBJ2-4; 14 positions agree with TRBD2. The CDR3 has 17 residues. The germline gives CDR1 SQVTM, CDR2 ANQGSEA. CDR3 protein: CSVEGTSGGKARNIQYF. The CDR3 coding sequence is TGCAGCGTAGAAGGGACTAGCGGGGGAAAAGCAAGAAACATTCAGTACTTC.

This chain connects TRBV28 to TRBJ2-7; TRBD2 aligns across 7 bases. Trimming cost V 4 bases and J 1 base; bases outside gene matches: 4. The CDR3 has 14 residues. The germline V gene has CDR1 MDHEN and CDR2 SYDVKM. The CDR3 nucleotides read TGTGCCAGCAGTTGGAGGGGAGGGTCCTACGAGCAGTACTTC. Encoded protein: CASSWRGGSYEQYF.

The chain joins TRBV29-1 to TRBJ2-5, with 7 nucleotides matching TRBD2. Germline V CDR1 and CDR2: SQVTM, ANQGSEA. This CDR3 is built from 13 residues. Losses at the gene ends were 2 bases for V and 3 bases for J; bases not matched to a gene: 3. The CDR3 region is CSVETGGEETQYF. The CDR3 DNA is TGCAGCGTTGAAACGGGGGGAGAAGAGACCCAGTACTTC.

The V gene is TRBV21-1, the J gene TRBJ2-3; TRBD1, the table's D call, lacks a check against the DNA. TRBV21-1 is marked as a pseudogene. The CDR3 runs to 15 residues. CDR3 DNA sequence: TGTGCCAGCAGCACCCTGGACAGGAACGGGTATACGCAGTATTTT. It is translated as CASSTLDRNGYTQYF.

The genes are TRBV19 and TRBJ1-2, with D tentatively TRBD1 (5 bases). In germline, CDR1 is LNHDA, CDR2 SQIVND (reference sequence). This CDR3 is 18 amino acids long. V dropped 2 bases and J dropped 6 bases, with 25 bases sitting between them. The CDR3 region is CASSISPSPGPSEDGYTF. In DNA, the CDR3 is TGTGCCAGTAGTATATCGCCCTCTCCGGGACCGAGTGAGGATGGCTACACCTTC.

The CDR3: CASSQITSPFPDTQYF. The CDR3 DNA follows: TGCGCCAGCAGCCAAATAACTAGCCCTTTCCCAGATACGCAGTATTTT. V usage is TRBV4-1 and J usage is TRBJ2-3; D possibly corresponds to TRBD2 (6 bases). V shed 2 bases and J shed 4 bases, with 16 bases lying between them. CDR1 MGHRA and CDR2 YSYEKL come from the germline V gene. The CDR3 consists of 16 residues.